This entry lists 22 T cell receptor beta chains sequenced from one sample in a study of shared clonotypes between healthy human individuals. Naive CD8 populations comprised CD45RO-negative cells positively selected for CCR7, excluding terminally differentiated effector memory CD45RA+ cells. Assay used: immunoSEQ multiplex PCR; TCRdb lists only in-frame clones, some missing. The sample consists of 550,000 to 650,000 clones, 95% to 97% of them appearing once. The sequenced sample consisted of naive CD8+ T cells sorted from blood. The receptors stem from a woman in her 30s in good health.

This chain uses TRBV9 with TRBJ2-1, with unresolved D. The CDR3 spans 15 residues. Trimming removed 4 bases from V and 4 bases from J, with 15 bases in between. Germline V gene data show CDR1 as SGDLS and CDR2 as YYNGEE. CDR3: CASSPGSMAYNEQFF. CDR3 DNA sequence: TGTGCCAGCAGCCCCGGCTCAATGGCGTACAATGAGCAGTTCTTC.

The chain has TRBV5-8 and TRBJ2-7; 9 nucleotides align to TRBD2. V was pared by 1 base and J by 3 bases, with 11 bases of the junction left unmatched. Germline lookup yields CDR1 SGHTS and CDR2 YDEGEE. The CDR3 consists of 17 residues. CDR3 nucleotide sequence: TGTGCCAGCAGCTTGCCTAGCGGGGAGGGGGTGGACTACGAGCAGTACTTC. It specifies CASSLPSGEGVDYEQYF.

V gene TRBV5-4 combines with J gene TRBJ2-2; TRBD2 agrees at 10 bases. Germline-derived CDR1 and CDR2 are SGHNT and YYREEE (reference sequence). CDR3 length: 15 amino acids. Unmatched junction bases numbered 9, after V lost 9 bases and J lost 4 bases. CDR3 in DNA: TGTGCCACCACTCCTAGCGGGAGTGCCACCGGGGAGCTGTTTTTT. This codes for CATTPSGSATGELFF.

This clone was found once. This specimen includes other DNA sequences encoding the same CDR3. The chain employs TRBV11-2 and TRBJ2-7, with no clear D. Trimming took off 1 base at V and 7 bases at J, with 2 bases between the two ends. The CDR3 covers 10 residues. Germline-derived CDR1 and CDR2 are SGHAT and FQNNGV. CDR3 nucleotide sequence: TGTGCCAGCAGCTTAGTGGAGCAGTACTTC. Translation gives CASSLVEQYF.

The chain couples TRBV15 to TRBJ2-3; TRBD2 matches at 9 bases. Germline-derived CDR1 and CDR2 are LNHNV and YYDKDF (reference sequence). The J segment lost 2 bases and the V segment lost 4 bases, leaving 4 bases of the junction unmatched. CDR3 size: 15 residues. CDR3 in amino acids: CATSKIAGVTDTQYF. DNA of the CDR3: TGTGCCACCAGCAAAATAGCGGGAGTCACAGATACGCAGTATTTT.

The gene calls are TRBV19 and TRBJ2-5, with 11 bases fitting TRBD1. The DNA end is a closer match to TRBJ2-7, so the J assignment may be wrong. This CDR3 region has 17 residues. CDR1 is LNHDA, CDR2 SQIVND, per germline (reference sequence). CDR3 residues: CASSIDQGTGGIYEQYF. The CDR3 coding sequence is TGTGCCAGTAGTATAGATCAAGGGACAGGGGGGATCTACGAGCAGTACTTC.

This chain connects TRBV28 to TRBJ2-7; 7 bases align to TRBD1. V gave up 5 bases and J gave up 5 bases; unmatched junction bases: 12. The CDR3 totals 15 residues. The germline gives CDR1 MDHEN, CDR2 SYDVKM. The CDR3 region is CASSTLQGYGDEQYF. Here the CDR3 DNA reads TGTGCCAGCAGTACCCTACAGGGGTACGGGGACGAGCAGTACTTC.

This sequence joins TRBV5-5 and TRBJ2-3; tentative D call: TRBD2 (6 bases). V was clipped by 3 bases and J by 1 base, with 21 bases between them. Germline V gives CDR1 SGHKS, CDR2 YYEKEE (reference sequence). This CDR3 spans 18 amino acids. CDR3 bases: TGTGCCAGCAGCTCGGTGGCTAGCGTTCGCTCAGGCACAGATACGCAGTATTTT. Its translation is CASSSVASVRSGTDTQYF.

The gene calls are TRBV5-1 and TRBJ1-3; D is perhaps TRBD1 (6 bases). CDR1 is SGHRS and CDR2 is YFSETQ in the germline V gene. This CDR3 has 15 residues. V lost 3 bases and J lost 4, with 14 bases in between. Here the CDR3 reads CASSSEGVLGNTIYF. For the CDR3, the DNA is TGCGCCAGCAGCTCAGAGGGGGTTCTGGGAAACACCATATATTTT.

The V call is TRBV7-6, the J call TRBJ1-4; D remains ambiguous. The V end lost 5 bases, the J end lost 7 bases, and 11 bases lay between the germline ends. The CDR3 runs to 13 residues. CDR1 is SGHVS and CDR2 is FNYEAQ in the germline V gene. The DNA of the CDR3 is TGTGCCAGCAGCAGGGCACCTTCTGAAAAACTGTTTTTT. It is translated as CASSRAPSEKLFF. Combining the CDR3 with reference TRBV7-6 and TRBJ1-4 gives the whole variable domain GAGVSQSPRYKVTKRGQDVALRCDPISGHVSLYWYRQALGQGPEFLTYFNYEAQQDKSGLPNDRFSAERPEGSISTLTIQRTEQRDSAMYRCASSRAPSEKLFFGSGTQLSVL.

The gene calls are TRBV10-2 and TRBJ2-5; TRBD1 matches 8 bases. The CDR3 consists of 12 residues. Germline-derived CDR1 and CDR2 are WSHSY and SAAADI. The J segment lost 9 bases and the V segment lost 4 bases, leaving 4 bases of the junction unmatched. CDR3 protein: CASSAGGGSQYF. The CDR3 nucleotides are TGCGCCAGCAGTGCAGGGGGCGGATCCCAGTACTTC.

V gene TRBV6-5 combines with J gene TRBJ2-2; TRBD2 matches 7 bases. Germline V gene data show CDR1 as MNHEY and CDR2 as SVGAGI. J was trimmed by 9 bases and V by 2 bases; bases with no gene match: 6. The CDR3 has 14 amino acids. CDR3 DNA: TGTGCCAGCAGTTACGGTGCGGGGGTCAGGGAGCTGTTTTTT. This sequence encodes CASSYGAGVRELFF.

The rearrangement uses TRBV7-2 and TRBJ2-4, with 13 bases aligning to TRBD2. Germline CDR1 is SGHTA and CDR2 is FQGNSA. V gave up 5 bases and J gave up 5 bases; unmatched junction bases: 3. This CDR3 region has 15 residues. The CDR3 loop is CASSLLAGGENIQYF. CDR3 DNA sequence: TGTGCCAGCAGCCTACTAGCGGGAGGGGAAAACATTCAGTACTTC.

The chain combines TRBV11-2 with TRBJ2-1; D not certain. The CDR3 has 17 residues. The V gene's germline CDR1 is SGHAT and CDR2 FQNNGV. Deletions cut 5 bases from V and 6 bases from J, with 23 bases between. CDR3: CASSPARAALAFNEQFF. Here the CDR3 DNA reads TGTGCCAGCAGCCCCGCCCGGGCAGCCTTAGCCTTCAATGAGCAGTTCTTC. Variable domain in full (rest from reference TRBV11-2 and TRBJ2-1): EAGVAQSPRYKIIEKRQSVAFWCNPISGHATLYWYQQILGQGPKLLIQFQNNGVVDDSQLPKDRFSAERLKGVDSTLKIQPAKLEDSAVYLCASSPARAALAFNEQFFGPGTRLTVL.

This chain links TRBV2 with TRBJ2-1; D may match TRBD1 or TRBD2 (5 bases each). The CDR3 contains 18 residues. V was cut by 2 bases and J by 0 bases, with 17 bases left in between. Per germline, CDR1 SNHLY and CDR2 FYNNEI. The CDR3 coding sequence is TGTGCCAGCAGTGAATGGGTGGGACCGACGAGCTCCTACAATGAGCAGTTCTTC. This translates into CASSEWVGPTSSYNEQFF. Full variable domain (missing parts from reference TRBV2 and TRBJ2-1): EPEVTQTPSHQVTQMGQEVILRCVPISNHLYFYWYRQILGQKVEFLVSFYNNEISEKSEIFDDQFSVERPDGSNFTLKIRSTKLEDSAMYFCASSEWVGPTSSYNEQFFGPGTRLTVL.

The chain joins TRBV27 to TRBJ2-7; 9 nucleotides line up with TRBD1. V dropped 5 bases and J dropped 2; count of bases not matched to a gene: 10. Germline CDR1 MNHEY, CDR2 SMNVEV (reference sequence). The CDR3 sequence is 16 residues long. CDR3 nucleotides: TGTGCCAGCAGTCATGGGACAGGGAGTGGGGCCTACGAGCAGTACTTC. Its protein is CASSHGTGSGAYEQYF.

The V gene is TRBV5-7, the J gene TRBJ1-1, with a tentative D call TRBD1 (5 bases). TRBV5-7 is annotated as an ORF whose role is uncertain. V was shortened by 6 bases and J by 4 bases, with 13 bases between the two germline ends. This CDR3 spans 13 amino acids. The CDR3 loop is CASTKQGSTEAFF. The CDR3 coding sequence is TGTGCCAGCACCAAGCAGGGCAGCACTGAAGCTTTCTTT.

The sample holds one count of this clone. The chain has TRBV29-1 and TRBJ2-6; the D is unclear. V lost 0 bases and J 0 bases, leaving 12 bases between the germline ends. This CDR3 comprises 17 residues. Germline-derived CDR1 and CDR2 are SQVTM and ANQGSEA. Written as DNA, the CDR3 is TGCAGCGTTGAAGAGATCCCGGACGGCTCTGGGGCCAACGTCCTGACTTTC. It specifies CSVEEIPDGSGANVLTF. Combining the CDR3 with reference TRBV29-1 and TRBJ2-6 gives the whole variable domain SAVISQKPSRDICQRGTSLTIQCQVDSQVTMMFWYRQQPGQSLTLIATANQGSEATYESGFVIDKFPISRPNLTFSTLTVSNMSPEDSSIYLCSVEEIPDGSGANVLTFGAGSRLTVL.

Comments on this clone: This same CDR3 is encoded by further DNA sequences in the sample. The chain links TRBV5-4 to TRBJ1-1, with D uncertain. This CDR3 spans 11 amino acids. Trimming stripped 4 bases from V and 5 bases from J, with 6 bases between. Germline V lookup: CDR1 SGHNT, CDR2 YYREEE (reference sequence). As DNA, the CDR3 is TGTGCCAGCAGCGGTATTACTGAAGCTTTCTTT. Protein product: CASSGITEAFF. The full variable domain, its missing parts supplied by reference TRBV5-4 and TRBJ1-1, is ETGVTQSPTHLIKTRGQQVTLRCSSQSGHNTVSWYQQALGQGPQFIFQYYREEENGRGNFPPRFSGLQFPNYSSELNVNALELDDSALYLCASSGITEAFFGQGTRLTVV.

The chain uses TRBV27 and TRBJ2-7; D ambiguous. Germline V CDR1 and CDR2: MNHEY, SMNVEV (reference sequence). V lost 5 bases and J lost 6, with 20 bases in between. This CDR3 has 15 amino acids. The CDR3 loop reads CASSPARMIIGEQYF. The DNA for the CDR3 is TGTGCCAGCAGTCCAGCACGGATGATTATTGGCGAGCAGTACTTC.

The chain recombines TRBV28 with TRBJ2-7; D gene unclear. Germline values: CDR1 MDHEN, CDR2 SYDVKM. The CDR3 is made up of 13 amino acids. V dropped 5 bases and J dropped 6 bases, with 14 bases sitting between them. CDR3 nucleotide sequence: TGTGCCAGCAGTAGGCGGTACCCGCGCGAGCAGTACTTC. It translates to CASSRRYPREQYF.

The V call is TRBV19, the J call TRBJ1-5; D remains unclear. The CDR3 length is 16 residues. Trimming removed 2 bases at V and 6 bases at J, with 17 bases between. Germline-derived CDR1 and CDR2 are LNHDA and SQIVND (reference sequence). This CDR3 is CASSIRHGLMVQPQHF. The CDR3 DNA sequence: TGTGCCAGTAGTATAAGACACGGCCTAATGGTTCAGCCCCAGCATTTT.